The TCR beta chain described here comes from a study of blood T cell repertoires in COVID-19. Study-wide context: From T cells, B-cell-depleted T cells, or PBMCs came the material, which was cDNA or gDNA.

The length of the CDR3 is 13 residues. CDR1 ENHRY and CDR2 SYGVKD come from the germline V gene. The V gene lost 7 bases and the J gene lost 4 bases, with 13 bases spanning the gap. Here immunoSEQ multiplex PCR was the method, and the copy in TCRdb shows in-frame clones only, minus some. The data hold fewer than 650,000 clones, with roughly 89% observed a single time. The chain uses TRBV10-3 and TRBJ1-2; D is possibly TRBD1 (6 bases). This clonotype was obtained from a woman aged 45-65 years with COVID-19, enrolled during active disease. The specimen sequenced was peripheral blood. The DNA of the CDR3 is TGTGCCATCATGGGGGCAGCGACCTATGGCTACACCTTC. Its protein is CAIMGAATYGYTF.